Described below is a single T cell receptor (beta chain) sequence and its context. The sort gate was single viable CD3+CD4+CD8-CD45RO+ cells for memory CD4+ T cells. These data belong to a study of memory CD4+ T cells and cytomegalovirus serostatus. Study information: Donors were healthy Belgian adults, 10 or so CMV seropositive and 20 to 25 seronegative.

V was cut by 4 bases and J by 3 bases, with 12 bases left in between. The CDR3 contains 13 residues. Germline lookup yields CDR1 GTSNPN and CDR2 SVGIG (reference sequence). Libraries were prepared by immunoSEQ multiplex PCR; TCRdb keeps only in-frame clonotypes and omits some of them. This table has around 61,000 clones, more than 75% appearing once. The sequencing sample was made of memory CD4+ T cells from blood. This chain connects TRBV30 to TRBJ1-2; D perhaps matches TRBD1 (5 bases). The sequence came from an adult in good health and CMV-seronegative. The CDR3 sequence is CAWTPTVYYGYTF. Written as DNA, the CDR3 is TGTGCCTGGACTCCGACAGTTTACTATGGCTACACCTTC.